The rows below give T cell receptor beta chains drawn from one sample of a study of cytotoxic CD8 clonotypes in ibrutinib-treated CLL. Assay used: immunoSEQ multiplex PCR; TCRdb lists only in-frame clones, some missing. The sample records 150,000 to 250,000 clones, 72% being singletons. Sequencing used PBMCs, obtained after 24 months of ibrutinib treatment. These receptors all stem from a human donor with chronic lymphocytic leukemia. The CDR3 runs from the conserved cysteine through the conserved F or W. A D gene is named only where the DNA matches it firmly. Only part of the rows carry a size: once, few, many, or a class if the clone is expanded.

d_gene	abundance	j_gene	v_gene	CDR3aa	CDR3nt
-	-	TRBJ1-1	TRBV28	CASRLYGVEAFF	TGTGCCAGCAGATTATATGGAGTTGAAGCTTTCTTT
-	few	TRBJ2-3	TRBV5-4	CASSPVGAYTDTQYF	TGTGCCAGCAGCCCAGTTGGGGCGTACACAGATACGCAGTATTTT
-	-	TRBJ1-2	TRBV5-1	CASSLAGLNYGYTF	TGCGCCAGCAGCTTGGCAGGGCTCAACTATGGCTACACCTTC
-	once	TRBJ2-3	TRBV11-3	CASSLEASPTDTQYF	TGTGCCAGCAGCTTAGAGGCAAGTCCCACAGATACGCAGTATTTT
TRBD2	once	TRBJ2-5	TRBV7-3	CASSLDGLAQETQYF	TGTGCCAGCAGCTTGGATGGACTAGCCCAAGAGACCCAGTACTTC
TRBD2	-	TRBJ2-1	TRBV7-2	CASSPTSLAGGVNEQFF	TGTGCCAGCAGCCCGACCTCACTAGCGGGAGGCGTCAATGAGCAGTTCTTC
TRBD1	-	TRBJ2-7	TRBV27	CASSLSANLGTGMSYEQYF	TGTGCCAGCAGTTTATCAGCAAACCTAGGGACAGGGATGTCCTACGAGCAGTACTTC
TRBD1	-	TRBJ2-5	TRBV5-1	CASSLGDRGRQETQYF	TGCGCCAGCAGCCTAGGGGACAGGGGCCGCCAAGAGACCCAGTACTTC
TRBD1	-	TRBJ1-1	TRBV19	CASSMGQTWAFF	TGTGCCAGTAGTATGGGACAGACCTGGGCTTTCTTT
-	few	TRBJ2-1	TRBV7-9	CASTKSSYNEQFF	TGTGCCAGCACGAAGAGCTCCTACAATGAGCAGTTCTTC
TRBD2	-	TRBJ2-3	TRBV7-2	CASSHAPTSGSRRDTQYF	TGTGCCAGCAGCCACGCCCCTACTAGCGGGAGTAGGAGGGATACGCAGTATTTT
-	once	TRBJ1-1	TRBV2	CASSEGPNTEAFF	TGTGCCAGCAGTGAGGGACCCAACACTGAAGCTTTCTTT
TRBD1	once	TRBJ2-7	TRBV28	CASSYPWTGASIEQYF	TGTGCCAGCAGTTACCCCTGGACAGGGGCTTCCATCGAGCAGTACTTC
-	few	TRBJ2-2	TRBV6-4	CASRMDMGVAGELFF	TGTGCCAGCAGGATGGACATGGGGGTCGCCGGGGAGCTGTTTTTT
-	-	TRBJ2-6	TRBV15	CATSRPSLRPGANVLTF	TGTGCCACCAGCAGACCCTCTTTGCGCCCGGGGGCCAACGTCCTGACTTTC
-	few	TRBJ1-1	TRBV5-1	CASSSTGNTEAFF	TGCGCCAGCAGCTCGACAGGGAACACTGAAGCTTTCTTT
-	-	TRBJ1-2	TRBV28	CASRTGAGYGYTF	TGTGCCAGCAGAACGGGGGCGGGCTATGGCTACACCTTC
-	-	TRBJ2-7	TRBV4-1	CASSHRMILKPYEQYF	TGCGCCAGCAGCCATAGAATGATATTAAAGCCCTACGAGCAGTACTTC
-	few	TRBJ2-5	TRBV2	CATLTGTQETQYF	TGTGCCACCCTGACAGGAACCCAAGAGACCCAGTACTTC
TRBD2	few	TRBJ2-2	TRBV4-3	CASSQESPAGVGPGELFF	TGCGCCAGCAGCCAAGAATCCCCAGCGGGAGTAGGTCCCGGGGAGCTGTTTTTT
-	few	TRBJ2-5	TRBV7-2	CASSFSGWYQETQYF	TGTGCCAGCAGCTTTAGCGGTTGGTACCAAGAGACCCAGTACTTC
-	few	TRBJ1-2	TRBV28	CASSRPNYGYTF	TGTGCCAGCAGTAGACCTAACTATGGCTACACCTTC
-	-	TRBJ2-3	TRBV27	CASSHRRPTDTQYF	TGTGCCAGCAGCCATCGACGACCCACAGATACGCAGTATTTT
-	-	TRBJ1-3	TRBV29-1	CSVRTAPRNTIYF	TGCAGCGTTCGGACAGCCCCTCGAAACACCATATATTTT
-	-	TRBJ1-1	TRBV4-3	CASSQEFVLGFSEAFF	TGCGCCAGCAGCCAAGAATTCGTATTAGGGTTTAGTGAAGCTTTCTTT
TRBD1	-	TRBJ1-1	TRBV5-4	CASSLAGQGHPNTEAFF	TGTGCCAGCAGCTTGGCGGGACAGGGCCATCCGAACACTGAAGCTTTCTTT
-	few	TRBJ2-2	TRBV7-8	CASSLGSITGELFF	TGTGCCAGCAGCTTGGGTTCTATCACCGGGGAGCTGTTTTTT
-	-	TRBJ1-3	TRBV28	CASRAGPLLAGNTIYF	TGTGCCAGCAGGGCAGGGCCCCTTTTGGCTGGAAACACCATATATTTT
-	few	TRBJ2-1	TRBV6-1	CASSENAGRNEQFF	TGTGCCAGCAGTGAAAACGCAGGGAGGAATGAGCAGTTCTTC
-	-	TRBJ1-1	TRBV4-1	CASSQPPGNTEAFF	TGCGCCAGCAGCCAACCCCCAGGAAACACTGAAGCTTTCTTT
-	-	TRBJ1-5	TRBV6-5	CASRSRPGIQHF	TGTGCCAGCAGGTCCCGACCTGGGATCCAGCATTTT
-	-	TRBJ1-1	TRBV6-1	CASSVGQGTEAFF	TGTGCCAGCAGTGTCGGCCAGGGCACTGAAGCTTTCTTT
-	-	TRBJ2-7	TRBV19	CASSQTGTYEQYF	TGTGCCAGTAGTCAGACAGGCACCTACGAGCAGTACTTC
TRBD2	few	TRBJ2-7	TRBV11-1	CASSDILAGGYYEQYF	TGTGCCAGCAGCGATATACTAGCGGGAGGTTACTACGAGCAGTACTTC
TRBD2	once	TRBJ2-3	TRBV19	CASSARGLAGMDTQYF	TGTGCCAGTAGTGCACGGGGACTAGCGGGAATGGATACGCAGTATTTT
-	-	TRBJ2-1	TRBV28	CASSLLYFEQFF	TGTGCCAGCAGTTTATTATATTTTGAGCAGTTCTTC
-	once	TRBJ2-5	TRBV7-7	CASSEGVWAQGSETQYF	TGTGCCAGCAGCGAGGGGGTATGGGCACAGGGTTCGGAGACCCAGTACTTC
-	-	TRBJ1-5	TRBV4-1	CASSQVASLSNQPQHF	TGCGCCAGCAGCCAAGTGGCAAGCCTTAGCAATCAGCCCCAGCATTTT
-	-	TRBJ2-2	TRBV6-6	CASRDDWNTGELFF	TGTGCCAGCAGGGACGATTGGAACACCGGGGAGCTGTTTTTT
TRBD2	-	TRBJ2-7	TRBV6-1	CASTTPGLAGDEQYF	TGTGCCAGCACCACCCCGGGACTAGCGGGAGACGAGCAGTACTTC
-	-	TRBJ2-4	TRBV30	CAWPPSSGGPTAKNIQYF	TGTGCCTGGCCTCCTTCTTCCGGGGGGCCAACCGCCAAAAACATTCAGTACTTC
TRBD1	-	TRBJ1-5	TRBV19	CASRKQDRGDNQPQHF	TGTGCCAGTAGGAAACAGGACAGGGGCGACAATCAGCCCCAGCATTTT
-	-	TRBJ2-1	TRBV6-4	CASSDKAGLQVKQFF	TGTGCCAGCAGTGACAAGGCCGGACTCCAAGTTAAGCAGTTCTTC
TRBD1	-	TRBJ1-1	TRBV4-2	CASSQGTGGWNTEAFF	TGTGCCAGCAGCCAAGGGACAGGGGGCTGGAACACTGAAGCTTTCTTT
TRBD2	-	TRBJ2-7	TRBV15	CATSRDRKRGTYEQYF	TGTGCCACCAGCAGAGATCGCAAGCGGGGGACCTACGAGCAGTACTTC